What follows are 3 T cell receptor beta chains derived from one specimen sequenced in a study of blood T cells in healthy people across ages. A J-beta primer mix and a sample-barcoded 5' primer were used in a second PCR of roughly 7 to 12 cycles. TCRdb used MiXCR to reprocess the 5' RACE reads, holding one entry per CDR3 protein. The sample consists of some 860,000 distinct CDR3 sequences, just over 55% of them appearing once. Sequenced: blood. These receptor sequences come from a man aged 40-55 years in good health.

This chain links TRBV7-2 with TRBJ2-1, with TRBD2 matching 11 bases. V shed 2 bases, J shed 5 bases, and the junction held 5 bases outside the gene matches. The CDR3 runs to 16 residues. Germline-derived CDR1 and CDR2 are SGHTA and FQGNSA. As DNA, the CDR3 is TGTGCCAGCAGCTTAAAACTAGCGGGAGAGCACAATGAGCAGTTCTTC. Amino acid sequence: CASSLKLAGEHNEQFF. Supplemented by reference TRBV7-2 and TRBJ2-1, the full variable domain reads GAGVSQSPSNKVTEKGKDVELRCDPISGHTALYWYRQSLGQGLEFLIYFQGNSAPDKSGLPSDRFSAERTGGSVSTLTIQRTQQEDSAVYLCASSLKLAGEHNEQFFGPGTRLTVL.

This clonotype was counted between two and nine times. The chain employs TRBV7-2 and TRBJ1-5; a weak D match, TRBD1 (5 bases). V was pared by 6 bases and J by 7 bases, with 16 bases between. Germline V CDR1 and CDR2: SGHTA, FQGNSA. This CDR3 contains 14 residues. DNA for the CDR3: TGTGCCAGCAGGGTAACAGGTGGCTCGCAGCCCCAGCATTTT. This codes for CASRVTGGSQPQHF.

This CDR3 is CASTPTGGNEKLFF. CDR3 bases: TGTGCCAGCACCCCGACAGGGGGAAATGAAAAACTGTTTTTT. The chain employs TRBV12-3 or TRBV12-4 and TRBJ1-4, with 9 nucleotides matching TRBD1. Germline trimming cut 7 bases from V and 5 bases from J; bases unmatched to any gene: 5. The CDR3 covers 14 residues.